This passage covers 26 T cell receptor beta chains from one sample sequenced in a study of OX40 agonist ivuxolimab in advanced cancers. Assay used: immunoSEQ multiplex PCR; TCRdb lists only in-frame clones, some missing. The sample contains about 61,000 clones, less than 85% of which appear only once. Specimen: CD4+ or CD8+ T cells sorted from blood, collected in a trial of the OX40 agonist ivuxolimab. These receptors originate from an adult with an advanced solid tumor such as melanoma, head and neck, liver or kidney cancer.

This chain joins TRBV6-5 and TRBJ2-5; D possibly corresponds to TRBD2 (6 bases). This CDR3 comprises 14 residues. Looked up from germline, CDR1 is MNHEY and CDR2 is SVGAGI. V was cut by 6 bases and J by 4 bases, with 15 bases left in between. The CDR3 nucleotides are TGTGCCAGCAGCCCTCCCCTAGCGATAGAGACCCAGTACTTC. This sequence encodes CASSPPLAIETQYF.

V is TRBV6-5 and J is TRBJ2-5, with 7 bases aligning to TRBD1. CDR3 length: 16 amino acids. Per the germline V gene, CDR1 is MNHEY and CDR2 is SVGAGI. V lost 0 bases and J lost 3; bases outside the gene matches: 7. The CDR3 is CASSYSTGTAKETQYF. CDR3 in DNA: TGTGCCAGCAGTTACTCGACGGGGACAGCTAAAGAGACCCAGTACTTC.

V is TRBV6-1 and J is TRBJ1-1; 12 positions match TRBD1. The CDR3 consists of 14 residues. After removal of 9 bases from V and 6 bases from J, the junction contained 8 bases not matched to a gene. Germline V CDR1 and CDR2: MNHNS, SASEGT. As DNA, the CDR3 is TGTGCCAGTTCGGGACAGGGGGCGATCGCTGAAGCTTTCTTT. It codes for CASSGQGAIAEAFF.

J is TRBJ1-2 and V is TRBV21-1; the table calls TRBD1, which could not be checked here. TRBV21-1 is a pseudogene locus. CDR3 length: 14 amino acids. The DNA for the CDR3 is TGTGCCAGCAGCAATACTCAGGGGATCTATGGCTACACCTTC. Its translation is CASSNTQGIYGYTF.

This clone has only one observation. V usage is TRBV19 and J usage is TRBJ2-3; D unresolved. The length of the CDR3 is 11 residues. In germline, CDR1 is LNHDA, CDR2 SQIVND (reference sequence). Trimming shortened V by 5 bases and J by 3 bases, and 3 bases separated the two germline ends. The chain's CDR3 is CASSWTDTQYF. The CDR3 DNA follows: TGTGCCAGTAGTTGGACAGATACGCAGTATTTT.

The genes are TRBV10-2 and TRBJ1-5; no reliable D call. The germline V gene encodes CDR1 WSHSY and CDR2 SAAADI. The CDR3 totals 15 residues. Trimming shortened V by 3 bases and J by 0 bases, and 9 bases separated the two germline ends. The CDR3 loop is CASSDSGYSNQPQHF. The CDR3 coding sequence is TGCGCCAGCAGTGATTCGGGTTATAGCAATCAGCCCCAGCATTTT.

V gene TRBV28 combines with J gene TRBJ2-2; TRBD1 matches at 9 bases. Per the germline V gene, CDR1 is MDHEN and CDR2 is SYDVKM. J gave up 4 bases and V 4 bases, and 10 bases lay outside the gene matches. The CDR3 extends over 17 amino acids. The CDR3 DNA reads as TGTGCCAGCAGTTCCCACCTGGACAGGGGAGCCACCGGGGAGCTGTTTTTT. Its protein is CASSSHLDRGATGELFF.

This rearrangement joins TRBV7-3 to TRBJ1-2; TRBD1 aligns across 7 bases. Germline V gene data show CDR1 as SGHTA and CDR2 as FQGTGA. The trim removed 2 bases at V and 8 bases at J, leaving 5 bases unmatched. The CDR3 loop spans 13 amino acids. The CDR3 nucleotides are TGTGCCAGCAGCTTAGTAACAGGGGACGGCTACACCTTC. Protein sequence: CASSLVTGDGYTF.

This clone showed up just once. The rearrangement uses TRBV5-1 and TRBJ2-5, with D tentatively TRBD2 (5 bases). Per germline, CDR1 SGHRS and CDR2 YFSETQ. V dropped 4 bases and J dropped 7 bases, with 14 bases sitting between them. CDR3 size: 13 residues. CDR3: CASSNQGGLTQYF. The CDR3 DNA reads TGCGCCAGCAGCAACCAAGGAGGTCTGACCCAGTACTTC.

This clone was detected only a few times. The chain recombines TRBV19 with TRBJ2-3, with 7 bases fitting TRBD2. In germline, CDR1 is LNHDA, CDR2 SQIVND (reference sequence). This CDR3 has 15 amino acids. V trimming: 10 bases; J trimming: 3 bases; junction bases outside the gene matches: 13. DNA for the CDR3: TGTGCCACCAAAGTCGTCGTGCGGGGGACAGATACGCAGTATTTT. It specifies CATKVVVRGTDTQYF.

The chain has TRBV25-1 and TRBJ2-1; the D is unclear. Germline V gene lookup returns CDR1 MGHDK and CDR2 SYGVNS. V was clipped by 1 base and J by 5 bases, with 9 bases between them. The CDR3 runs to 14 residues. The CDR3 DNA reads as TGTGCCAGCAGTGAATGGCAGAGAGACAATGAGCAGTTCTTC. This sequence encodes CASSEWQRDNEQFF.

V gene TRBV28 combines with J gene TRBJ1-4; D ambiguous. Trimming removed 5 bases from V and 0 bases from J, with 10 bases in between. From germline, CDR1 is MDHEN and CDR2 SYDVKM. This CDR3 is 15 amino acids long. CDR3 residues: CASSPPRATNEKLFF. CDR3 DNA: TGTGCCAGCAGTCCACCCCGTGCAACTAATGAAAAACTGTTTTTT.

The chain's CDR3 is CASTRTGTDNEKLFF. CDR3 coding DNA: TGTGCCAGTACCCGGACCGGGACAGATAATGAAAAACTGTTTTTT. The V and J genes are TRBV19 and TRBJ1-4, with TRBD1 identical over 7 bases. In germline, CDR1 is LNHDA, CDR2 SQIVND (reference sequence). The CDR3 is 15 residues long. The V segment lost 7 bases and the J segment 4 bases; nucleotides outside the gene matches: 9.

The chain joins TRBV5-6 to TRBJ2-1; 8 bases are a match to TRBD2. Germline V CDR1 and CDR2: SGHDT, YYEEEE. The CDR3 consists of 15 residues. The junction had 6 bases not matched to a gene; V was cut back by 2 bases and J by 5 bases. In nucleotides, the CDR3 is TGTGCCAGCAGCTTCTATAGCGGGACCCACAATGAGCAGTTCTTC. It specifies CASSFYSGTHNEQFF.

The chain recombines TRBV6-4 with TRBJ2-1; 16 bases map to TRBD2. Germline CDR1 is MRHNA and CDR2 is SNTAGT. The CDR3 is 16 residues long. The V segment lost 0 bases and the J segment 14 bases; nucleotides outside the gene matches: 7. The CDR3 region is CASSDSGTSGRAIEFF. CDR3 DNA sequence: TGTGCCAGCAGTGACTCTGGGACTAGCGGGAGGGCGATAGAGTTCTTC.

J is TRBJ2-5 and V is TRBV2; D is perhaps TRBD2 (5 bases). The germline CDR1 and CDR2 sequences are SNHLY and FYNNEI. V was trimmed by 7 bases and J by 5 bases, leaving 14 bases between them. CDR3 length: 13 residues. This chain's CDR3 is CASIDEGTETQYF. CDR3 nucleotides: TGTGCCAGCATTGATGAGGGTACCGAGACCCAGTACTTC.

J is TRBJ2-7 and V is TRBV10-3, with TRBD2 matching over 9 bases. CDR1 and CDR2 (germline): ENHRY, SYGVKD. The CDR3 loop spans 17 amino acids. After removal of 0 bases from V and 1 base from J, the junction contained 7 bases not matched to a gene. The CDR3 nucleotides are TGTGCCATCAGTGAGTCTCTAGCGGGGACCCGTTCCTACGAGCAGTACTTC. Amino acid sequence: CAISESLAGTRSYEQYF.

The chain combines TRBV6-6 with TRBJ2-2; D may match TRBD1 or TRBD2 (6 bases each). Trimming took off 6 bases at V and 1 base at J, with 12 bases between the two ends. This CDR3 contains 15 residues. The germline CDR1 and CDR2 sequences are MNHNY and SVGAGI (reference sequence). CDR3 coding DNA: TGTGCCAGCAGCCAGGGGACTTGGAACACCGGGGAGCTGTTTTTT. Translating gives CASSQGTWNTGELFF.

The genes are TRBV4-3 and TRBJ2-3; TRBD2 agrees at 8 bases. The trim removed 2 bases at V and 3 bases at J, leaving 13 bases unmatched. Germline CDR1 is LGHNA and CDR2 is YSLEER. This CDR3 has 18 residues. CDR3 in DNA: TGCGCCAGCAGCCAATCTCAGGGGACTAGGGTTGAAACAGATACGCAGTATTTT. Its translation: CASSQSQGTRVETDTQYF.

The genes are TRBV2 and TRBJ2-1; D not certain. Trimming removed 2 bases at V and 8 bases at J, with 13 bases between. CDR3 size: 14 residues. Germline CDR1 reads SNHLY; CDR2 reads FYNNEI. The chain's CDR3 is CASSEYLTFDEQFF. In DNA, the CDR3 is TGTGCCAGCAGTGAATACCTAACCTTCGATGAGCAGTTCTTC.

The rearrangement links TRBV11-3 to TRBJ2-1; TRBD2 might be the D (6 bases). V lost 2 bases and J lost 9, with 11 bases in between. Germline CDR1 is SGHNT and CDR2 is YENEEA. The CDR3 is made up of 13 amino acids. CDR3 region: CASSLNRETEQFF. For the CDR3, the DNA is TGTGCCAGCAGCTTAAATCGGGAGACTGAGCAGTTCTTC.

The chain recombines TRBV27 with TRBJ2-1; a possible D gene is TRBD1 (5 bases). CDR1 MNHEY and CDR2 SMNVEV come from the germline V gene (reference sequence). The CDR3 covers 13 residues. V was cut by 6 bases and J by 9 bases, with 15 bases left in between. The CDR3 DNA reads TGTGCCAGCAGCTCCCCGGATAGGGGTGAGCAGTTCTTC. Its translation is CASSSPDRGEQFF.

The J gene is TRBJ2-3, the V gene TRBV19; a weak D match, TRBD1 (5 bases). This CDR3 is built from 14 residues. Germline values: CDR1 LNHDA, CDR2 SQIVND (reference sequence). V was trimmed by 8 bases and J by 2 bases, leaving 14 bases between them. CDR3 loop: CASAPRTPTDTQYF. The CDR3 coding sequence is TGTGCCAGTGCCCCCCGGACACCCACAGATACGCAGTATTTT.

The rearrangement links TRBV10-3 to TRBJ2-6; maybe TRBD1 (5 bases). V was cut by 2 bases and J by 0 bases, with 14 bases left in between. The CDR3 spans 18 residues. Germline V gives CDR1 ENHRY, CDR2 SYGVKD. The CDR3 here is CAISEQGPYTSGANVLTF. CDR3 DNA sequence: TGTGCCATCAGTGAGCAGGGCCCTTACACCTCTGGGGCCAACGTCCTGACTTTC.

The chain has TRBV10-2 and TRBJ2-5; D unclear. V was clipped by 6 bases and J by 0 bases, with 11 bases between them. This CDR3 contains 14 residues. The germline V gene encodes CDR1 WSHSY and CDR2 SAAADI. The CDR3 loop is CASRGWINQETQYF. CDR3 nucleotide sequence: TGCGCCAGCAGGGGTTGGATTAACCAAGAGACCCAGTACTTC.

The genes are TRBV5-5 and TRBJ2-1; D gene uncertain. Between the trimmed V and J ends, which lost 2 bases and 5 bases, there was a span of 11 bases. Looked up from germline, CDR1 is SGHKS and CDR2 is YYEKEE (reference sequence). CDR3 size: 14 residues. The CDR3 loop reads CASSFWTDNNEQFF. CDR3 bases: TGTGCCAGCAGCTTTTGGACCGACAACAATGAGCAGTTCTTC. Combining the CDR3 with reference TRBV5-5 and TRBJ2-1 gives the whole variable domain DAGVTQSPTHLIKTRGQQVTLRCSPISGHKSVSWYQQVLGQGPQFIFQYYEKEERGRGNFPDRFSARQFPNYSSELNVNALLLGDSALYLCASSFWTDNNEQFFGPGTRLTVL.